The 8 T cell receptor beta chains in this list originate from one sample, sequenced in a study of PD-L1 blockade in urothelial cancer. Indicated time point: pretreatment peripheral blood. Libraries were prepared by immunoSEQ multiplex PCR; TCRdb keeps only in-frame clonotypes and omits some of them. The sample holds around 68,000 clones; over 75% are singletons and the top ten take around 1.7%. The sequencing used PBMCs, collected around atezolizumab (anti-PD-L1) treatment. The receptors were sampled from a man between 65 and 79 years old with urothelial cancer.

This chain links TRBV7-2 with TRBJ2-5; 7 nucleotides match TRBD1. This CDR3 region has 14 residues. Germline V gene data show CDR1 as SGHTA and CDR2 as FQGNSA. The V and J ends lost 5 bases and 5 bases, in that order; junction bases with no gene match: 8. CDR3 loop: CASSQGDRVETQYF. DNA for the CDR3: TGTGCCAGCAGCCAGGGTGACAGGGTGGAGACCCAGTACTTC.

The chain joins TRBV2 to TRBJ2-1; 10 bases map to TRBD2. V was pared by 7 bases and J by 9 bases, with 6 bases of the junction left unmatched. CDR1 is SNHLY and CDR2 is FYNNEI in the germline V gene. This CDR3 contains 13 residues. The CDR3 bases are TGTGCCAGCAACGAGCGGGAGGGAGGTGAGCAGTTCTTC. It translates to CASNEREGGEQFF.

The chain carries TRBV5-1 and TRBJ2-5; D is unclear. CDR1 SGHRS and CDR2 YFSETQ come from the germline V gene. The CDR3 runs to 12 residues. Trimming took off 4 bases at V and 5 bases at J, with 9 bases between the two ends. DNA for the CDR3: TGCGCCAGCAGCCTAAATTCGGAGACCCAGTACTTC. Protein: CASSLNSETQYF.

This rearrangement joins TRBV10-3 to TRBJ1-1, with 12 positions matching TRBD1. The CDR3 covers 15 residues. V was clipped by 4 bases and J by 7 bases; unmatched bases: 7. Germline CDR1 and CDR2: ENHRY and SYGVKD. As DNA, the CDR3 is TGTGCCATCAGTGGAGCGGGACAGGGGGCCATTGAAGCTTTCTTT. The encoded protein is CAISGAGQGAIEAFF.

This clone was counted once. Here the CDR3 DNA reads TGTGCCAGTACTAAAGGGGGCACAACCTATGGCTACACCTTC. Its translation: CASTKGGTTYGYTF. The chain has TRBV19 and TRBJ1-2, with TRBD1 matching over 7 bases. V gave up 7 bases and J gave up 4 bases; unmatched junction bases: 9. This CDR3 region has 14 residues. Per germline, CDR1 LNHDA and CDR2 SQIVND (reference sequence).

The chain has TRBV19 and TRBJ2-1, with 8 nucleotides matching TRBD1. Per the germline V gene, CDR1 is LNHDA and CDR2 is SQIVND (reference sequence). CDR3 length: 14 residues. V dropped 10 bases and J dropped 12; count of bases not matched to a gene: 17. The CDR3 DNA is TGTGCCACACACCCGCCCGGGACAGGTTTAGGGCAGTTCTTC. Translation gives CATHPPGTGLGQFF.

The J gene is TRBJ2-5, the V gene TRBV7-9, with 7 nucleotides matching TRBD2. With V trimmed by 3 bases and J by 2 bases, 9 bases remained unmatched. The CDR3 length is 16 residues. Looked up from germline, CDR1 is SEHNR and CDR2 is FQNEAQ (reference sequence). In nucleotides, the CDR3 is TGTGCCAGCAGCTTCCGCCGGTTGGGGGGGCAAGAGACCCAGTACTTC. Amino acids: CASSFRRLGGQETQYF.

This clone was counted a single time. The rearrangement joins TRBV11-2 to TRBJ1-2, with 8 bases aligning to TRBD1. The CDR3 length is 16 residues. After removal of 5 bases from V and 0 bases from J, the junction contained 8 bases not matched to a gene. Germline V CDR1 and CDR2: SGHAT, FQNNGV. The CDR3 DNA sequence: TGTGCCAGCAGCCCCCTGGTACAGGGGGCTAACTATGGCTACACCTTC. This sequence encodes CASSPLVQGANYGYTF. Supplemented by reference TRBV11-2 and TRBJ1-2, the full variable domain reads EAGVAQSPRYKIIEKRQSVAFWCNPISGHATLYWYQQILGQGPKLLIQFQNNGVVDDSQLPKDRFSAERLKGVDSTLKIQPAKLEDSAVYLCASSPLVQGANYGYTFGSGTRLTVV.